The rows below give T cell receptor beta chains drawn from one sample of a study of regulatory T cells in long-lasting Graves disease. TCRdb redid the calling of the multiplex PCR reads with MiXCR, one entry per CDR3 protein. The sample gives 420,000 or so distinct CDR3 sequences, 15% to 20% of which show up once; around 23% is in the top ten. This sample was shared with a second study, whose subject was T cells in Graves' hyperthyroidism and ophthalmopathy.

Sample: peripheral blood mononuclear cells (PBMCs), taken at new diagnosis, from a patient treated with antithyroid drugs. The receptors shown here come from a woman aged 18-29 years with Graves disease. Both conserved end residues are part of each CDR3. The D gene is left open where the match is weak. Some rows mark clone size as missing; the rest say once, few, many or name a class of expanded clone.

V: TRBV30
length: 13
J: TRBJ2-1
D: .
size: many
CDR3: CALGGYYENEQFF
DNA: TGTGCCTTGGGAGGTTACTACGAAAATGAGCAGTTCTTC

V: TRBV6-2/TRBV6-3
length: 15
J: TRBJ2-1
D: TRBD1
size: many
CDR3: CASSWGQGNPNEQFF
DNA: TGTGCCAGCAGTTGGGGACAGGGCAACCCCAATGAGCAGTTCTTC

V: TRBV30
length: 11
J: TRBJ2-5
D: .
size: .
CDR3: CAWTLDETQYF
DNA: TGTGCCTGGACCTTAGATGAGACCCAGTACTTC

V: TRBV6-1
length: 15
J: TRBJ2-3
D: TRBD2
size: many
CDR3: CASRGSGEYTDTQYF
DNA: TGTGCCAGCAGAGGTAGCGGGGAATACACAGATACGCAGTATTTT

V: TRBV20-1
length: 17
J: TRBJ2-5
D: TRBD2
size: .
CDR3: CSARSPGTSGRGETQYF
DNA: TGCAGTGCTAGATCCCCCGGGACTAGCGGGAGAGGAGAGACCCAGTACTTC

V: TRBV7-2
length: 15
J: TRBJ1-5
D: .
size: many
CDR3: CASSLVTGNNQPQHF
DNA: TGTGCCAGCAGCTTAGTGACAGGCAACAATCAGCCCCAGCATTTT

V: TRBV6-1
length: 15
J: TRBJ2-1
D: TRBD1
size: many
CDR3: CASSRRDRVYNEQFF
DNA: TGTGCCAGCAGCCGAAGGGACAGAGTCTACAATGAGCAGTTCTTC

V: TRBV5-4
length: 14
J: TRBJ2-3
D: .
size: .
CDR3: CASTLPGTPDTQYF
DNA: TGTGCCAGCACCCTCCCCGGGACTCCAGATACGCAGTATTTT

V: TRBV29-1
length: 13
J: TRBJ1-2
D: TRBD1
size: few
CDR3: CSVKGQGVIGYTF
DNA: TGCAGCGTCAAAGGACAGGGGGTTATTGGCTACACCTTC

V: TRBV20-1
length: 15
J: TRBJ1-2
D: .
size: .
CDR3: CSAIPPGTGTLGYTF
DNA: TGCAGTGCTATCCCCCCCGGAACAGGGACCCTTGGCTACACCTTC

V: TRBV27
length: 14
J: TRBJ1-4
D: .
size: many
CDR3: CASSGRRLGEKLFF
DNA: TGTGCCAGCAGTGGACGGAGGCTTGGTGAAAAACTGTTTTTT

V: TRBV11-2
length: 16
J: TRBJ2-1
D: .
size: many
CDR3: CASSLVRGGNSNEQFF
DNA: TGTGCCAGCAGCTTAGTTAGAGGCGGGAACAGCAATGAGCAGTTCTTC

V: TRBV7-3
length: 15
J: TRBJ2-3
D: TRBD2
size: many
CDR3: CASSLQREPTDTQYF
DNA: TGTGCCAGCAGCTTACAGCGGGAACCCACGGATACGCAGTATTTT

V: TRBV19
length: 14
J: TRBJ2-5
D: TRBD1
size: few
CDR3: CASSIGQAAGTQYF
DNA: TGTGCCAGTAGTATTGGACAGGCAGCAGGTACCCAGTACTTC

V: TRBV6-6
length: 14
J: TRBJ2-1
D: TRBD2
size: many
CDR3: CASSYSSSGYEQFF
DNA: TGTGCCAGCAGTTACTCGTCTAGCGGGTATGAGCAGTTCTTC

V: TRBV28
length: 15
J: TRBJ2-7
D: TRBD1
size: many
CDR3: CASRGPDRGWYEQYF
DNA: TGTGCCAGCAGAGGACCGGACAGGGGGTGGTACGAGCAGTACTTC

V: TRBV19
length: 14
J: TRBJ2-3
D: .
size: many
CDR3: CASSPQRSTDTQYF
DNA: TGTGCCAGTAGTCCCCAGCGTAGCACAGATACGCAGTATTTT

V: TRBV28
length: 15
J: TRBJ2-1
D: .
size: many
CDR3: CATLVSGRSYNEQFF
DNA: TGTGCCACCCTCGTGAGCGGGCGTTCCTACAATGAGCAGTTCTTC

V: TRBV7-3
length: 14
J: TRBJ1-6
D: .
size: many
CDR3: CASSQDSISAPLHF
DNA: TGTGCCAGCAGCCAAGACAGTATCTCGGCACCCCTCCACTTT

V: TRBV30
length: 15
J: TRBJ2-7
D: .
size: many
CDR3: CAWSVPYRASYEQYF
DNA: TGTGCCTGGAGTGTACCGTACAGGGCCTCCTACGAGCAGTACTTC

V: TRBV5-1
length: 14
J: TRBJ2-1
D: TRBD2
size: .
CDR3: CASSSRLANNEQFF
DNA: TGCGCCAGCAGCTCCCGACTAGCGAACAATGAGCAGTTCTTC

V: TRBV11-2
length: 15
J: TRBJ1-2
D: .
size: many
CDR3: CASSLEAGKDYGYTF
DNA: TGTGCCAGCAGCTTAGAGGCAGGGAAGGACTATGGCTACACCTTC

V: TRBV12-3/TRBV12-4
length: 14
J: TRBJ2-1
D: TRBD2
size: many
CDR3: CASSSGLGFNEQFF
DNA: TGTGCCAGCAGTTCCGGACTAGGTTTCAATGAGCAGTTCTTC

V: TRBV29-1
length: 14
J: TRBJ2-7
D: .
size: few
CDR3: CSVLDTGGKYEQYF
DNA: TGCAGCGTTCTAGACACCGGAGGAAAGTACGAGCAGTACTTC

V: TRBV20-1
length: 14
J: TRBJ2-1
D: TRBD2
size: .
CDR3: CSATSGRDHNEQFF
DNA: TGCAGTGCTACTAGCGGGAGAGACCACAATGAGCAGTTCTTC

V: TRBV4-3
length: 16
J: TRBJ2-1
D: TRBD2
size: few
CDR3: CASSQDLAGSYNEQFF
DNA: TGCGCCAGCAGCCAAGACCTAGCGGGATCCTACAATGAGCAGTTCTTC

V: TRBV20-1
length: 12
J: TRBJ2-7
D: TRBD2
size: many
CDR3: CSASGRAYEQYF
DNA: TGCAGTGCTAGCGGGAGGGCCTACGAGCAGTACTTC

V: TRBV20-1
length: 14
J: TRBJ1-5
D: .
size: many
CDR3: CSASTGREDQPQHF
DNA: TGCAGTGCTAGTACCGGGCGGGAGGATCAGCCCCAGCATTTT

V: TRBV6-1
length: 13
J: TRBJ1-5
D: .
size: many
CDR3: CASKGGGNQPQHF
DNA: TGTGCCAGCAAAGGAGGAGGCAATCAGCCCCAGCATTTT

V: TRBV2
length: 14
J: TRBJ2-2
D: .
size: many
CDR3: CASSGTGTTGELFF
DNA: TGTGCCAGCAGTGGTACAGGGACCACCGGGGAGCTGTTTTTT

V: TRBV2
length: 13
J: TRBJ2-7
D: .
size: many
CDR3: CASSDSPGSWGHF
DNA: TGTGCCAGCAGTGATTCCCCCGGTTCTTGGGGACACTTC

V: TRBV4-2
length: 15
J: TRBJ2-7
D: TRBD1
size: .
CDR3: CASSQGDREVYEQYF
DNA: TGTGCCAGCAGCCAAGGGGACAGGGAAGTGTACGAGCAGTACTTC

V: TRBV6-5
length: 13
J: TRBJ2-5
D: .
size: .
CDR3: CASSYPGTETQYF
DNA: TGTGCCAGCAGTTACCCGGGGACTGAGACCCAGTACTTC

V: TRBV28
length: 14
J: TRBJ1-5
D: TRBD1
size: many
CDR3: CASSSGQATQPQHF
DNA: TGTGCCAGCAGTTCTGGACAGGCCACCCAGCCCCAGCATTTT

V: TRBV13
length: 15
J: TRBJ1-2
D: .
size: few
CDR3: CASSPNQGPEWGYTF
DNA: TGTGCCAGCAGCCCAAACCAGGGTCCAGAGTGGGGCTACACCTTC

V: TRBV11-1
length: 13
J: TRBJ1-2
D: .
size: many
CDR3: CASSDPLRKGYTF
DNA: TGTGCCAGCAGCGATCCTTTACGGAAAGGCTACACCTTC

V: TRBV13
length: 14
J: TRBJ2-3
D: .
size: many
CDR3: CASSPGPGTDTQYF
DNA: TGTGCCAGCAGCCCGGGACCCGGCACAGATACGCAGTATTTT

V: TRBV5-6
length: 15
J: TRBJ1-6
D: .
size: many
CDR3: CASSLRTPYNSPLHF
DNA: TGTGCCAGCAGCTTGCGGACACCATATAATTCACCCCTCCACTTT

V: TRBV3-1
length: 11
J: TRBJ1-2
D: .
size: few
CDR3: CASRSVGGYTF
DNA: TGTGCCAGCAGGAGCGTGGGTGGCTACACCTTC

V: TRBV11-1
length: 19
J: TRBJ2-7
D: TRBD1
size: many
CDR3: CASRYRTGDRGLLTYEQYF
DNA: TGTGCCAGCAGGTACCGCACGGGGGACAGGGGCCTCCTTACCTACGAGCAGTACTTC

V: TRBV6-2/TRBV6-3
length: 15
J: TRBJ2-1
D: .
size: few
CDR3: CASSPTRVSYTRQFF
DNA: TGTGCCAGCAGTCCTACCAGGGTTTCCTATACCCGTCAGTTCTTC

V: TRBV11-3
length: 15
J: TRBJ1-4
D: TRBD1
size: .
CDR3: CASSLGGTDGEKLFF
DNA: TGTGCCAGCAGCTTAGGGGGGACAGACGGTGAAAAACTGTTTTTT

V: TRBV12-3/TRBV12-4
length: 15
J: TRBJ1-5
D: TRBD1
size: many
CDR3: CASSLGGGSGQPQHF
DNA: TGTGCCAGCAGTTTAGGAGGGGGCTCGGGTCAGCCCCAGCATTTT

V: TRBV6-2/TRBV6-3
length: 16
J: TRBJ2-1
D: .
size: few
CDR3: CASSPSGQTYYNEQFF
DNA: TGTGCCAGCAGTCCCTCGGGACAAACTTATTACAATGAGCAGTTCTTC